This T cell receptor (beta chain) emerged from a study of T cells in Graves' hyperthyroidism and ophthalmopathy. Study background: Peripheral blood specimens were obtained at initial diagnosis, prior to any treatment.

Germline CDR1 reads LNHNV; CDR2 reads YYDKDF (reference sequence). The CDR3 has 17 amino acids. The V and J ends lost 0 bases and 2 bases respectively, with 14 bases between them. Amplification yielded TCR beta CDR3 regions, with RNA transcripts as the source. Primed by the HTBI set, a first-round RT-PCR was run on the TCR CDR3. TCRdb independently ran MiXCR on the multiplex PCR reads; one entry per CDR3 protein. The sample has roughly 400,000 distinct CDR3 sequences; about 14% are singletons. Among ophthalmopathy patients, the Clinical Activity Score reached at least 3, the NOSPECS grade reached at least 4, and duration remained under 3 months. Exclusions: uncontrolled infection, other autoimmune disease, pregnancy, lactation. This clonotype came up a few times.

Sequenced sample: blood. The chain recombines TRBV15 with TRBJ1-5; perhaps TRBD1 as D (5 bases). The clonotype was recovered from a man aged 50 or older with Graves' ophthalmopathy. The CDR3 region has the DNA TGTGCCACCAGCAGAGATAGGGGCGCGCCGGGCAATCAGCCCCAGCATTTT. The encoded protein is CATSRDRGAPGNQPQHF.